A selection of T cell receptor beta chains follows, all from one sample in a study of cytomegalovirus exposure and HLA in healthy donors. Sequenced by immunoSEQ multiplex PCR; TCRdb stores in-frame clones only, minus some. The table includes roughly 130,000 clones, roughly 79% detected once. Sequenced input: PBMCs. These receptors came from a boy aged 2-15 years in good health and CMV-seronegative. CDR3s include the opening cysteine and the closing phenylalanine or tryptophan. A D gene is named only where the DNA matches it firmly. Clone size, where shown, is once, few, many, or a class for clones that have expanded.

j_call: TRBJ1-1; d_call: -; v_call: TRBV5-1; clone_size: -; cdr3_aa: CASSLAVGGTTEAFF; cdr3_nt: TGCGCCAGCAGCTTGGCTGTGGGGGGTACCACTGAAGCTTTCTTT
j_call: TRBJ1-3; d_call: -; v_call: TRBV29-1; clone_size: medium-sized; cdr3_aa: CSVGGQDGNTIYF; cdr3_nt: TGCAGCGTAGGGGGTCAGGATGGAAACACCATATATTTT
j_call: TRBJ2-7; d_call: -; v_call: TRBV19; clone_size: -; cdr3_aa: CASSMKFGGGGYEQYF; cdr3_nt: TGTGCCAGTAGTATGAAGTTCGGGGGAGGGGGCTACGAGCAGTACTTC
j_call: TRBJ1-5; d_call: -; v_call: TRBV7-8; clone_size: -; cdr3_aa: CASSPGYRNGNQPQHF; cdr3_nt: TGTGCCAGCAGCCCCGGGTACAGGAACGGCAATCAGCCCCAGCATTTT
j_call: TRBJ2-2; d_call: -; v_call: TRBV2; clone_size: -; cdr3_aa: CASRSRGDTGELFF; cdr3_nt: TGTGCCAGCAGGTCCAGGGGGGACACCGGGGAGCTGTTTTTT
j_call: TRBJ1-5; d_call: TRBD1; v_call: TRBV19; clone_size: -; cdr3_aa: CASSWGQGGNQPQHF; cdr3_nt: TGTGCCAGTAGTTGGGGACAGGGAGGCAATCAGCCCCAGCATTTT
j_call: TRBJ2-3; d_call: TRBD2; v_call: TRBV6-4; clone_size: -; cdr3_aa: CASSDSTSATDTQYF; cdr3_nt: TGTGCCAGCAGTGACTCGACTAGCGCAACAGATACGCAGTATTTT
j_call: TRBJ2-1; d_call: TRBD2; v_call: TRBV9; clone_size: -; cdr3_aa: CASSASGNAYNEQFF; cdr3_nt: TGTGCCAGCAGCGCTAGCGGGAATGCATATAATGAGCAGTTCTTC
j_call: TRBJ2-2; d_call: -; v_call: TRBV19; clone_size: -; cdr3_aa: CASTDRNTGELFF; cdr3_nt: TGTGCCAGTACCGACAGGAACACCGGGGAGCTGTTTTTT
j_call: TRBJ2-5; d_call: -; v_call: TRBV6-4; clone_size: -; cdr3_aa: CASSENSAQETQYF; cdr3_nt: TGTGCCAGCAGTGAGAATAGCGCTCAAGAGACCCAGTACTTC
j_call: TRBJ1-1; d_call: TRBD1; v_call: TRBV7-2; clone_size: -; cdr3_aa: CASSLAPGQTPLAFF; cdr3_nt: TGTGCCAGCAGCTTGGCTCCGGGACAGACTCCTTTGGCTTTCTTT
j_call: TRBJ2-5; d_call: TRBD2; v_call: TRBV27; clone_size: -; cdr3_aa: CASSLYTSGRGETQYF; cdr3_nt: TGTGCCAGCAGTCTCTATACTAGCGGGAGAGGAGAGACCCAGTACTTC
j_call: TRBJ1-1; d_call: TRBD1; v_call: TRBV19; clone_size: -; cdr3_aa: CASSTAGTVLSEAFF; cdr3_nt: TGTGCCAGTAGTACGGCCGGGACAGTACTCTCAGAAGCTTTCTTT
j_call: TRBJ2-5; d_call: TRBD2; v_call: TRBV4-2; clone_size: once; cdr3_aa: CASSQEASGARKETQYF; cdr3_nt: TGTGCCAGCAGCCAAGAAGCCAGCGGGGCCAGAAAAGAGACCCAGTACTTC
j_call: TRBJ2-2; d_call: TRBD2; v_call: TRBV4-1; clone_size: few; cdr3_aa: CASSLAGFNTGELFF; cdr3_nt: TGCGCCAGCAGCCTAGCGGGGTTTAACACCGGGGAGCTGTTTTTT
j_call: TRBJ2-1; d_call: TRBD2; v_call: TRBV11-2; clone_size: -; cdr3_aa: CASSLAGLAGKTYNEQFF; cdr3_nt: TGTGCCAGCAGCTTGGCAGGACTAGCGGGCAAAACCTACAATGAGCAGTTCTTC